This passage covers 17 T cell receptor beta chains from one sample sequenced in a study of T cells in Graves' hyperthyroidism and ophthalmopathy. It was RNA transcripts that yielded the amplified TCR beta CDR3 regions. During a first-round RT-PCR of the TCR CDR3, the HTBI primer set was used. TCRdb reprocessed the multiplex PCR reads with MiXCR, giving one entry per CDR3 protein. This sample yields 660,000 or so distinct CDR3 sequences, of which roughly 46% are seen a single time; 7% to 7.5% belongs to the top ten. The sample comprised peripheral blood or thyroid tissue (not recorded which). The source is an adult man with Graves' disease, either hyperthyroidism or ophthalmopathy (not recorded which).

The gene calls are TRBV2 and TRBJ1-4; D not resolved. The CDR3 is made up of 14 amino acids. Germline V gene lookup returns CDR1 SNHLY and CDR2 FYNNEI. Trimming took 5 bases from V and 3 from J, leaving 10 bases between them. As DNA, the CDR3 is TGTGCCAGCAGTCCAGGCTCCCCTAATGAAAAACTGTTTTTT. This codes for CASSPGSPNEKLFF.

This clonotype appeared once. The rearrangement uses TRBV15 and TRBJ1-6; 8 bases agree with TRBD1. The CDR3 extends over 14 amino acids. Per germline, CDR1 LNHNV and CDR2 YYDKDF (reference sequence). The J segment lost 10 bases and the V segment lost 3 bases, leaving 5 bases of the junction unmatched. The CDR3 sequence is CATSSGTGGSPLHF. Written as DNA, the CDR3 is TGTGCCACCAGCAGCGGGACAGGCGGCTCACCCCTCCACTTT.

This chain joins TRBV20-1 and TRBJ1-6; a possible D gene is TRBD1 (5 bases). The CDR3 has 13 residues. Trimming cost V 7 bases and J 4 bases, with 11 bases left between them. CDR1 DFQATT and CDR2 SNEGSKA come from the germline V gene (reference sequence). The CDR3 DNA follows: TGCAGTGAGGAACAGGCTTATAATTCACCCCTCCACTTT. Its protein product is CSEEQAYNSPLHF.

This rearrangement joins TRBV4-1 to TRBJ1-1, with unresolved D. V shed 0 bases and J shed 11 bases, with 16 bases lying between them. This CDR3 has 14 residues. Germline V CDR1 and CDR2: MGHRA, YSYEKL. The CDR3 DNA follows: TGCGCCAGCAGCCAAGAAAGGATCGAAAGGCGGGCTTTCTTT. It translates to CASSQERIERRAFF.

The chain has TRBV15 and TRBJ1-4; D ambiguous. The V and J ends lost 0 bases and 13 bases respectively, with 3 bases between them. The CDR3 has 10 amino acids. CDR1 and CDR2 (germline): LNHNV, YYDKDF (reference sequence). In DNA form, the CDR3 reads TGTGCCACCAGCAGAGAGGGACTGTTTTTT. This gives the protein CATSREGLFF.

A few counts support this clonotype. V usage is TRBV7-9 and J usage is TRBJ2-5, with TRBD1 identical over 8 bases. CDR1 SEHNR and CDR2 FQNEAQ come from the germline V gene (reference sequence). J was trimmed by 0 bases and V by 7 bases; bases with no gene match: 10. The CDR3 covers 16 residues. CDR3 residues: CASNFLGTGYQETQYF. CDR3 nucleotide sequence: TGTGCCAGCAACTTCCTCGGGACAGGCTACCAAGAGACCCAGTACTTC.

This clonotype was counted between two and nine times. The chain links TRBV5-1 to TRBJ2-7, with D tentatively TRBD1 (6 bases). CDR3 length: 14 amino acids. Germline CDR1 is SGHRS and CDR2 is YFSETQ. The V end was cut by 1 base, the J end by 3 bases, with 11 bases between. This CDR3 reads CASSLSGQNYEQYF. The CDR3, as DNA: TGCGCCAGCAGCTTGTCCGGACAGAACTACGAGCAGTACTTC.

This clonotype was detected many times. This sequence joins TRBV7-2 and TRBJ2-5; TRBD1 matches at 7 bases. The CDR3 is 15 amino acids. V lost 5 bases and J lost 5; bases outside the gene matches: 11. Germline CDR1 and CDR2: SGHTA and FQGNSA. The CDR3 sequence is CASSGRQGVYETQYF. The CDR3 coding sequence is TGTGCCAGCAGCGGGCGACAGGGAGTATACGAGACCCAGTACTTC.

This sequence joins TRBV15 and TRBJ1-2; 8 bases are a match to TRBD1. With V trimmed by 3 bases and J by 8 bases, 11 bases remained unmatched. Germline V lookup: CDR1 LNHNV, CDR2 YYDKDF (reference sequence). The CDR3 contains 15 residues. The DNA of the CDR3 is TGTGCCACCAGCAGCTTGGACGGCAGGGGGCTCGGCTACACCTTC. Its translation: CATSSLDGRGLGYTF.

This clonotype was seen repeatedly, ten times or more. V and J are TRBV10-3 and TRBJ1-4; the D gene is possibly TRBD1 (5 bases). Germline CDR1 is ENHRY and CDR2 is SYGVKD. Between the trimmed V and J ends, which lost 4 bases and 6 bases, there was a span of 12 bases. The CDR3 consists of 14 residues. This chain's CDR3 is CAISGAGRDEKLFF. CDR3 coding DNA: TGTGCCATCAGTGGGGCAGGGAGGGATGAAAAACTGTTTTTT.

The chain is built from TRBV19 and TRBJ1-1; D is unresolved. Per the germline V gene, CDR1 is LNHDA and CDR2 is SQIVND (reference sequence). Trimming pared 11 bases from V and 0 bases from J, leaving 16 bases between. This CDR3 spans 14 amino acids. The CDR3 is CAWRPRQLNTEAFF. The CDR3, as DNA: TGTGCCTGGAGGCCCAGGCAGCTGAACACTGAAGCTTTCTTT.

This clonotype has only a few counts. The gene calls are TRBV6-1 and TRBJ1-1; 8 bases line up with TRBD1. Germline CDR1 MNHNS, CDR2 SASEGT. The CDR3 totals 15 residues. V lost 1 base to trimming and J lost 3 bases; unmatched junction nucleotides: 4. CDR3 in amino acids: CASSEGTGYDTEAFF. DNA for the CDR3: TGTGCCAGCAGTGAAGGGACAGGGTACGACACTGAAGCTTTCTTT.

The CDR3 sequence is CSASGLAFGTQYF. For the CDR3, the DNA is TGCAGTGCCAGTGGACTAGCGTTTGGGACGCAGTATTTT. The rearrangement links TRBV20-1 to TRBJ1-5; 9 positions agree with TRBD2. The DNA end is a closer match to TRBJ2-3, so the J assignment may be wrong. CDR3 size: 13 residues. Per the germline V gene, CDR1 is DFQATT and CDR2 is SNEGSKA (reference sequence).

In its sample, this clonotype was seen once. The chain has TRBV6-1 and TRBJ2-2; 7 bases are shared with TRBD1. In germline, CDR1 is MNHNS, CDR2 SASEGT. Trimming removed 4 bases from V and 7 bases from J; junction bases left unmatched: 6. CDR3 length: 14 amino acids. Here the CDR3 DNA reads TGTGCCAGCAGTGTAACAGGGGCGAACGGGGAGCTGTTTTTT. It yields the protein CASSVTGANGELFF.

The CDR3 DNA reads TGCAGTAGTCCGGGACTAGCGGGAGAGACCCAGTACTTC. Translating it yields CSSPGLAGETQYF. The gene calls are TRBV20-1 and TRBJ2-5; 12 bases are a match to TRBD2. Unmatched junction bases numbered 5, after V lost 8 bases and J lost 4 bases. The CDR3 is made up of 13 amino acids. CDR1 is DFQATT and CDR2 is SNEGSKA in the germline V gene (reference sequence).

CDR3 DNA: TGTGCCAGCCAGGGGTCAACTAATGAAAAACTGTTTTTT. Translating gives CASQGSTNEKLFF. The chain joins TRBV2 to TRBJ1-4; D is perhaps TRBD1 (6 bases). Germline CDR1 and CDR2: SNHLY and FYNNEI. With 8 bases removed from V and 0 bases from J, the gap between germline ends came to 7 bases. CDR3 size: 13 residues.

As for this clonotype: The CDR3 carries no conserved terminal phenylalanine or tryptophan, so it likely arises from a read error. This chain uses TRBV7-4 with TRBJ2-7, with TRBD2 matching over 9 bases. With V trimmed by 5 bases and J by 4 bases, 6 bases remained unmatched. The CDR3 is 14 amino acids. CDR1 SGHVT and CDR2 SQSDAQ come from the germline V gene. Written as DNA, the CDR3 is TGTGCCAGCAGCGTAGGGCTAGCGGGGTACGAGCAGTACCTC. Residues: CASSVGLAGYEQYL.